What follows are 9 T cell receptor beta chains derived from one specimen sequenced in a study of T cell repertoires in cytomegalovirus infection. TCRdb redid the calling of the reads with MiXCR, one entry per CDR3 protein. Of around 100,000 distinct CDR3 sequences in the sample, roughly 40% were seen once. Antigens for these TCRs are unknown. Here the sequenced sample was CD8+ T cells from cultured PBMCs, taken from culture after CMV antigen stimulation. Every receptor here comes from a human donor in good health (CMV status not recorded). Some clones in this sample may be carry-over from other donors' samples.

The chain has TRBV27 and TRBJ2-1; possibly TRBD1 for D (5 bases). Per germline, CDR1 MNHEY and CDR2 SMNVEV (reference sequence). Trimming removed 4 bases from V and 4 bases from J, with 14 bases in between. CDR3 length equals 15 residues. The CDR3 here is CASSSPGDRYNEQFF. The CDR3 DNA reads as TGTGCCAGCAGTTCCCCCGGTGACAGATACAATGAGCAGTTCTTC.

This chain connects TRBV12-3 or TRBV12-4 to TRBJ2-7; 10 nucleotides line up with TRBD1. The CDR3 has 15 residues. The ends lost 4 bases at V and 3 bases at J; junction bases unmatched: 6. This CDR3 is CASSYPGQGFYEQYF. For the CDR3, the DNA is TGTGCCAGCAGTTATCCGGGACAGGGGTTCTACGAGCAGTACTTC.

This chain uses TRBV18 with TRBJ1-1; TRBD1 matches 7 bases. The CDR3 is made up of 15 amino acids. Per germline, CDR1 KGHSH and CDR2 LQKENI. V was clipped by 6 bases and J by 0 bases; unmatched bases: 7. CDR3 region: CASSGTVPMNTEAFF. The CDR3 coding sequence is TGTGCCAGCTCGGGGACAGTCCCCATGAACACTGAAGCTTTCTTT. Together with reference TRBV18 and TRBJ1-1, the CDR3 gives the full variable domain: NAGVMQNPRHLVRRRGQEARLRCSPMKGHSHVYWYRQLPEEGLKFMVYLQKENIIDESGMPKERFSAEFPKEGPSILRIQQVVRGDSAAYFCASSGTVPMNTEAFFGQGTRLTVV.

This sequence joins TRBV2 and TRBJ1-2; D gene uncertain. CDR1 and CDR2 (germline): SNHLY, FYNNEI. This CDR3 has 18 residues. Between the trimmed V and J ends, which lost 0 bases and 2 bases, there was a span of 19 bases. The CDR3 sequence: CASSEAKVFIGANYGYTF. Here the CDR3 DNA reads TGTGCCAGCAGTGAAGCAAAGGTTTTCATCGGTGCGAACTATGGCTACACCTTC.

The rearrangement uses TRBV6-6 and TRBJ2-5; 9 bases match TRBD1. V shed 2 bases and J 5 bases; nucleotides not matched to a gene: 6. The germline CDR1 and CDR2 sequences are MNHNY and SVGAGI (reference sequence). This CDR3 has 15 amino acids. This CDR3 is CASSYQWTGVETQYF. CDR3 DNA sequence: TGTGCCAGCAGTTACCAATGGACAGGGGTCGAGACCCAGTACTTC.

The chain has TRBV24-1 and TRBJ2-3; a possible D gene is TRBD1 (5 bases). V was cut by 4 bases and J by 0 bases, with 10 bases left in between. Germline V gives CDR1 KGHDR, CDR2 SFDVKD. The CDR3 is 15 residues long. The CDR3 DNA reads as TGTGCCACCAGTGAACCGAGGACAAGCACAGATACGCAGTATTTT. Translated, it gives CATSEPRTSTDTQYF.

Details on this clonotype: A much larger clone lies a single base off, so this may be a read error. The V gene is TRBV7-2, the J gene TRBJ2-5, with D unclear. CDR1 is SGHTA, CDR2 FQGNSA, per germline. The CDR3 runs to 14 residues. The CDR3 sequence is CGSSSWSEQETQYF. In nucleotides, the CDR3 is TGTGGCAGCAGCTCCTGGTCAGAACAAGAGACCCAGTACTTC.

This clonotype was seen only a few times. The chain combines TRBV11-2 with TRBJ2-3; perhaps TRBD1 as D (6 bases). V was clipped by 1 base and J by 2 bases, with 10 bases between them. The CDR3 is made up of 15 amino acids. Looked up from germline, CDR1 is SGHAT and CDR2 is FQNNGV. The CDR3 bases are TGTGCCAGCAGCTTAGGAGGGGGAGACACAGATACGCAGTATTTT. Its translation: CASSLGGGDTDTQYF.

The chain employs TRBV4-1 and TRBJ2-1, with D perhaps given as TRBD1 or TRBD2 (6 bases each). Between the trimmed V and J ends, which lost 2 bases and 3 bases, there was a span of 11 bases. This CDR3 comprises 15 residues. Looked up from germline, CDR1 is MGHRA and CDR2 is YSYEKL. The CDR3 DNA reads TGCGCCAGCAGCCAAATCGGGGGCTTCTACAATGAGCAGTTCTTC. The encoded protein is CASSQIGGFYNEQFF.